This TCR beta chain was sequenced for a study of blood T cells in healthy people across ages. Many counts were recorded for this clonotype. Its antigen is not identified. Study findings and constraints: TCR beta diversity per million T cells fell roughly linearly with age. One million T cells yielded diversity estimates that were considered underestimates.

A sample-barcoded 5' primer and a J-beta primer mix were used in a second PCR of roughly 7 to 11 cycles. Each CDR3 protein gets one entry after TCRdb re-called the 5' RACE reads with MiXCR. The table records about 1.7 million distinct CDR3 sequences, over 25% of them present only once. This CDR3 is built from 12 residues. V lost 7 bases and J lost 6; bases outside the gene matches: 1. This sequence originates from a woman younger than 45 in good health. This sequence joins TRBV12-3 or TRBV12-4 and TRBJ1-4; 8 nucleotides match TRBD1. Sequenced material: blood. The CDR3 reads CASTGQDEKLFF. CDR3 nucleotide sequence: TGTGCCAGCACGGGACAGGATGAAAAACTGTTTTTT.